Listed below are T cell receptor beta chains from one sample, sequenced in a study of shared T cell receptors in the human thymus. Clones were read by immunoSEQ multiplex PCR, and TCRdb kept only the in-frame ones, dropping some. Of hundreds of thousands of clones listed, more than 70% were seen once; the top ten hold 0.0094%. This same sample was also taken into another study, of human thymus T cells.

The sample was thymocytes. These receptors were collected from a boy in the first two years of life with a congenital heart defect. CDR3s include the opening cysteine and the closing phenylalanine or tryptophan. A D gene is named only where the DNA matches it firmly. The size entry is marked missing in some rows and otherwise reads once, few, many or a size class.

- - TRBJ1-5 TRBV28 CASRPVRGQPQHF TGTGCCAGCAGACCCGTCAGGGGACAGCCCCAGCATTTT
TRBD1 - TRBJ2-5 TRBV5-1 CASSWVGTGEETQYF TGCGCCAGCAGCTGGGTCGGGACAGGGGAAGAGACCCAGTACTTC
- - TRBJ2-6 TRBV6-5 CASSPEHSGANVLTF TGTGCCAGCAGTCCGGAGCACTCTGGGGCCAACGTCCTGACTTTC
- - TRBJ2-5 TRBV27 CASSCDDRRRWETQYF TGTGCCAGCAGTTGCGATGACAGGCGGAGGTGGGAGACCCAGTACTTC
TRBD1 - TRBJ2-3 TRBV5-4 CASNKGQGAQYF TGTGCCAGCAACAAGGGACAGGGTGCGCAGTATTTT
TRBD1 - TRBJ2-3 TRBV28 CASSSAGTGGPDTQYF TGTGCCAGCAGTTCCGCCGGGACAGGGGGGCCAGATACGCAGTATTTT
TRBD2 - TRBJ2-5 TRBV10-1 CASGLWTSTETQYF TGCGCCAGTGGCCTTTGGACTAGCACAGAGACCCAGTACTTC
- - TRBJ2-7 TRBV27 CASSLSAGSYEQYF TGTGCCAGCAGTTTATCTGCAGGATCCTACGAGCAGTACTTC
- once TRBJ2-1 TRBV25-1 CASSELRPGDEQFF TGTGCCAGCAGTGAATTAAGGCCGGGGGATGAGCAGTTCTTC
- - TRBJ2-1 TRBV29-1 CSGTRSYTEQFF TGCAGCGGGACAAGGTCCTACACTGAGCAGTTCTTC
- - TRBJ1-2 TRBV7-2 CASSFSRAYGYTF TGTGCCAGCAGCTTTTCCAGGGCCTATGGCTACACCTTC
TRBD1 - TRBJ2-7 TRBV19 CASSAAGTEKYEQYF TGTGCCAGTAGCGCCGCCGGGACAGAGAAATACGAGCAGTACTTC
TRBD1 - TRBJ1-1 TRBV9 CASSLREGAQSGTEAFF TGTGCCAGCAGCCTGAGAGAGGGGGCGCAGAGTGGCACTGAAGCTTTCTTT
- - TRBJ2-5 TRBV15 CATSRDFKTQYF TGTGCCACCAGCAGAGATTTCAAGACCCAGTACTTC
TRBD1 once TRBJ1-2 TRBV4-1 CASSRGQHGYTF TGCGCCAGCAGCCGGGGACAGCACGGCTACACCTTC
TRBD1 - TRBJ1-1 TRBV28 CASSTFRGQGEAFF TGTGCCAGCAGTACTTTCAGGGGGCAGGGTGAAGCTTTCTTT
- - TRBJ1-1 TRBV21-1 CASSKAKYCRRTEAFF TGTGCCAGCAGCAAAGCGAAATATTGCAGGCGCACTGAAGCTTTCTTT
- - TRBJ1-1 TRBV5-4 CASSLAHARAHTEAFF TGTGCCAGCAGCTTGGCCCACGCCAGGGCCCACACTGAAGCTTTCTTT
TRBD1 - TRBJ2-7 TRBV6-5 CASSENRGLHYEQYF TGTGCCAGCAGCGAGAACAGGGGTCTCCACTACGAGCAGTACTTC
- - TRBJ1-4 TRBV29-1 CSAGGGGSEKLFF TGCAGCGCCGGAGGGGGGGGCAGTGAAAAACTGTTTTTT
- few TRBJ2-5 TRBV6-5 CASSYRETQYF TGTGCCAGCAGTTACCGAGAGACCCAGTACTTC
- - TRBJ1-1 TRBV18 CASSPEGDEAFF TGTGCCAGCTCACCGGAAGGAGATGAAGCTTTCTTT
- - TRBJ2-1 TRBV5-1 CASSPRSGEVVVEQFF TGCGCCAGCAGCCCCCGGTCGGGGGAAGTCGTAGTTGAGCAGTTCTTC
- - TRBJ1-3 TRBV7-9 CASSSDRASGNTIYF TGTGCCAGCAGCTCAGACAGAGCCTCTGGAAACACCATATATTTT
- - TRBJ2-7 TRBV19 CASSIARGPYEQYF TGTGCCAGTAGTATCGCCAGGGGACCCTACGAGCAGTACTTC
- - TRBJ2-2 TRBV19 CASSIHRRNTGELFF TGTGCCAGTAGTATTCACAGAAGGAACACCGGGGAGCTGTTTTTT
TRBD1 - TRBJ1-1 TRBV30 CAWKQGALPNTEAFF TGTGCCTGGAAACAGGGGGCGCTTCCGAACACTGAAGCTTTCTTT
TRBD2 - TRBJ2-2 TRBV5-1 CASSTATSGGAETGELFF TGCGCCAGCAGCACCGCAACTAGCGGGGGGGCCGAGACCGGGGAGCTGTTTTTT
- - TRBJ1-2 TRBV28 CASRDINYGYTF TGTGCCAGCCGGGACATTAACTATGGCTACACCTTC
- - TRBJ1-2 TRBV9 CASSASWGGTGGYTF TGTGCCAGCAGCGCCTCCTGGGGGGGTACGGGAGGCTACACCTTC
- - TRBJ1-2 TRBV30 CAWSTFEGFGGYGYTF TGTGCCTGGAGCACTTTTGAAGGATTTGGGGGGTATGGCTACACCTTC
- - TRBJ2-1 TRBV29-1 CSVEEGAGLEQFF TGCAGCGTTGAAGAGGGAGCGGGCCTGGAGCAGTTCTTC